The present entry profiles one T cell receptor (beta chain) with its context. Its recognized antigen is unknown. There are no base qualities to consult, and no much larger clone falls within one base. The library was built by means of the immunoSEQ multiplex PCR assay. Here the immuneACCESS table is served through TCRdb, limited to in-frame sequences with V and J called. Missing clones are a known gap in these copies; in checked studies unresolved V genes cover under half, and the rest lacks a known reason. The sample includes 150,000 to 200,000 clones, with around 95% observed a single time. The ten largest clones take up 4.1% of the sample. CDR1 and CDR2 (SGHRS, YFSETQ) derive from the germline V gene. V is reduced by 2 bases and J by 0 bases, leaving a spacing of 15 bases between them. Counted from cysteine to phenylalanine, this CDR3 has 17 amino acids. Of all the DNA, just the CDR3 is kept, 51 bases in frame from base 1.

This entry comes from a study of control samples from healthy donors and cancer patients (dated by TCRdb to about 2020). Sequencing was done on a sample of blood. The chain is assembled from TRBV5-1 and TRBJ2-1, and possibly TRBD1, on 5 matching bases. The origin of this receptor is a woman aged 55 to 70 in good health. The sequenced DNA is TGCGCCAGCAGCTTTTATCAGGGTTCAAGCTCCTACAATGAGCAGTTCTTC. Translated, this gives CASSFYQGSSSYNEQFF.